This T cell receptor (beta chain) was identified in a study of blood T cell repertoires in COVID-19. Source study methods: Reference gene primer amplification gave estimated nucleated cell counts. Profiled with immunoSEQ multiplex PCR; TCRdb holds only in-frame clones, not every one. The V and J calls and the clone size are those of that table, but D and trimming were determined from the DNA. The data show about 280,000 clones, about 88% seen once. This TCR was sampled from a woman aged 70 to 79 with COVID-19, enrolled during active disease. Sequencing used peripheral blood.

The CDR3 bases are TGTGCCAGCAGCCCCTCCGGGACATACAACCCCAACTATGGCTACACCTTC. It encodes CASSPSGTYNPNYGYTF. This chain joins TRBV7-9 and TRBJ1-2, with D possibly being TRBD1 (6 bases). Between the trimmed V and J ends, which lost 5 bases and 2 bases, there was a span of 21 bases. Germline CDR1 is SEHNR and CDR2 is FQNEAQ (reference sequence). The CDR3 sequence is 17 residues long.